This T cell receptor beta chain was sequenced during a study of cytomegalovirus exposure and HLA in healthy donors. The V gene lost 6 bases and the J gene lost 3 bases, with 15 bases spanning the gap. The germline gives CDR1 SGHRS, CDR2 YFSETQ. This CDR3 is built from 14 residues. The donors were in the roughly 130-subject validation cohort, distinct from the roughly 700-subject first cohort. Only in-frame clones appear in the TCRdb table, and some are missing; sequencing was by immunoSEQ multiplex PCR. The data hold some 86,000 clones, with 80% to 95% observed a single time. Study findings and constraints: CMV antigen specificity of a few CMV-associated chains was confirmed in vitro.

Points on this clone: The antigen is not known.

The sequenced sample consisted of PBMCs. The sequence was obtained from a woman in her 30s in good health and CMV-seronegative. The chain couples TRBV5-1 to TRBJ1-1, with a tentative D call TRBD1 (6 bases). In DNA form, the CDR3 reads TGCGCCAGCACCCTCGGTACAGGGCACACTGAAGCTTTCTTT. This encodes CASTLGTGHTEAFF.